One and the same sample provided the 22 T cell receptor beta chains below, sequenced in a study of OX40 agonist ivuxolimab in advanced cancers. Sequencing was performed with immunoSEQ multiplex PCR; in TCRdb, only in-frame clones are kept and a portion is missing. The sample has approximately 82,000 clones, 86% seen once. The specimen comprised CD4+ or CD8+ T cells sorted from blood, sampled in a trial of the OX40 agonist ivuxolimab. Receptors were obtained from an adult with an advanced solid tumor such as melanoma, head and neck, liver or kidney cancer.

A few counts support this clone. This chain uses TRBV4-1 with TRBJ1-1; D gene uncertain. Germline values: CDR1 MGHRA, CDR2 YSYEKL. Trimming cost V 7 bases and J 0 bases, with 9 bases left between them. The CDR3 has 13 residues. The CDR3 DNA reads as TGCGCCAGCAACGTCGGGATGAACACTGAAGCTTTCTTT. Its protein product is CASNVGMNTEAFF.

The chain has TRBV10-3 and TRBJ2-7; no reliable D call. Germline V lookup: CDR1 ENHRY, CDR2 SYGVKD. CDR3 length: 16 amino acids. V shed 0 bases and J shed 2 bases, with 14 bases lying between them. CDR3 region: CAISESHIKNPYEQYF. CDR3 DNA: TGTGCCATCAGTGAGTCGCACATTAAGAATCCCTACGAGCAGTACTTC.

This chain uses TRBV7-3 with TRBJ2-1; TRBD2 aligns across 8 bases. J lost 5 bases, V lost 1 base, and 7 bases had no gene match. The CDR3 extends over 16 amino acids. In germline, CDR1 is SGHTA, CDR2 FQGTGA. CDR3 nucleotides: TGTGCCAGCAGCTTAAAGGGGGGTAGCGGGAACAATGAGCAGTTCTTC. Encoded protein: CASSLKGGSGNNEQFF.

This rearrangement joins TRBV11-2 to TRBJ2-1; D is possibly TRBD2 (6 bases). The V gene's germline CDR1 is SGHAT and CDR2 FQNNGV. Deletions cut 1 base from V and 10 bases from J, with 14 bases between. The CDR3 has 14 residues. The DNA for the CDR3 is TGTGCCAGCAGCTTAGGGGGAGCGGGTGACGAGCAGTTCTTC. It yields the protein CASSLGGAGDEQFF.

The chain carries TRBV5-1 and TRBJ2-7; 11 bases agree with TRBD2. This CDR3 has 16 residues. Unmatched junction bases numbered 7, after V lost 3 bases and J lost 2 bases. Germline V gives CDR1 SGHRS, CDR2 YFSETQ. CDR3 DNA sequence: TGCGCCAGCAGCTCGACGGGACTAGCGGTAACCTACGAGCAGTACTTC. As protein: CASSSTGLAVTYEQYF.

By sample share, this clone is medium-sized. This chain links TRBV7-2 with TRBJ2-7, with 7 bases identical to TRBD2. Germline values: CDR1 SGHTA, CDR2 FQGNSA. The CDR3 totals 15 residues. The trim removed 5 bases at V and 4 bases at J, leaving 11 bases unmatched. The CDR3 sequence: CASSPSGTTGYEQYF. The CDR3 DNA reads TGTGCCAGCAGCCCCAGTGGGACTACGGGTTACGAGCAGTACTTC.

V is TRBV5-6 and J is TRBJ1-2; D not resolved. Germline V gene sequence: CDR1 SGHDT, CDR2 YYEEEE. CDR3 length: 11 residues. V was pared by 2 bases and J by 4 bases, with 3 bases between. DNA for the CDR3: TGTGCCAGCAGCTTTTCCTATGGCTACACCTTC. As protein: CASSFSYGYTF.

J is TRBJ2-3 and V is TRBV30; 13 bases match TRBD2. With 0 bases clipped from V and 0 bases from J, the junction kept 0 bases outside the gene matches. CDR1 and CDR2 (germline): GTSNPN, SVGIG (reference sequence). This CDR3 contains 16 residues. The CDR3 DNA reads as TGTGCCTGGAGTGTGGGACTAGCGGGAAGCACAGATACGCAGTATTTT. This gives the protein CAWSVGLAGSTDTQYF. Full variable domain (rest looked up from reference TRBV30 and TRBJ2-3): SQTIHQWPATLVQPVGSPLSLECTVEGTSNPNLYWYRQAAGRGLQLLFYSVGIGQISSEVPQNLSASRPQDRQFILSSKKLLLSDSGFYLCAWSVGLAGSTDTQYFGPGTRLTVL.

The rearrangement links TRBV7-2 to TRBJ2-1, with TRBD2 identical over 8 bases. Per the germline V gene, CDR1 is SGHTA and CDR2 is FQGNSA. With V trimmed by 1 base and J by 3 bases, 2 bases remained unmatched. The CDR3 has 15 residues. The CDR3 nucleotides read TGTGCCAGCAGCTTAGACGGGGGGGTCTACAATGAGCAGTTCTTC. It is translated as CASSLDGGVYNEQFF.

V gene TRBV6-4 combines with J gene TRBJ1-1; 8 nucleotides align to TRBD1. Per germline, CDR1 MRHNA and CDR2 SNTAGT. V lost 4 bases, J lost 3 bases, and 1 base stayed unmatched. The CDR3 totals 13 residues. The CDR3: CASSVQGDTEAFF. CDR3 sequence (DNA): TGTGCCAGCAGTGTACAGGGGGACACTGAAGCTTTCTTT.

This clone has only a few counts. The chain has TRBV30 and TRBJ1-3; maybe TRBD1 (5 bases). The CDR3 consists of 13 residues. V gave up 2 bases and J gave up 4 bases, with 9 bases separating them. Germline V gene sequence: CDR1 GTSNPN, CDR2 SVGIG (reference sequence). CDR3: CAWSWGEGNTIYF. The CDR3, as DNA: TGTGCCTGGAGTTGGGGGGAAGGAAACACCATATATTTT.

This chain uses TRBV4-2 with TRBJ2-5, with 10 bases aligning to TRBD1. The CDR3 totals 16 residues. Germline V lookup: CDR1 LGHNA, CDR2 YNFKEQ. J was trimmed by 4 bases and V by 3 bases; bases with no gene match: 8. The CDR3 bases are TGTGCCAGCAGCCAGGGAGCCGACAGGGGGCGAGAGACCCAGTACTTC. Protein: CASSQGADRGRETQYF.

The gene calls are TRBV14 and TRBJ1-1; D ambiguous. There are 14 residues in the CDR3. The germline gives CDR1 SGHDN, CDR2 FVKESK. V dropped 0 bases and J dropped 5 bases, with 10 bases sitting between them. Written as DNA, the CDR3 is TGTGCCAGCAGCCAAGAGTCCTCGAGGACTGAAGCTTTCTTT. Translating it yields CASSQESSRTEAFF.

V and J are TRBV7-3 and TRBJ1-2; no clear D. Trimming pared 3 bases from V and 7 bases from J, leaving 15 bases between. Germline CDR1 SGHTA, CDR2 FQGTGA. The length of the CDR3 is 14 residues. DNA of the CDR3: TGTGCCAGCAGCTTGGGATCACTCGTCGGTGGCTACACCTTC. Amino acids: CASSLGSLVGGYTF.

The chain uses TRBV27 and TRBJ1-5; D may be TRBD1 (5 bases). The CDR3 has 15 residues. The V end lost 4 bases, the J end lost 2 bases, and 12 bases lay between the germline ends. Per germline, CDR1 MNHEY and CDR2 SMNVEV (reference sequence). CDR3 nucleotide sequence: TGTGCCAGCAGTTCACGGGGGTACGGCAATCAGCCCCAGCATTTT. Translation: CASSSRGYGNQPQHF.

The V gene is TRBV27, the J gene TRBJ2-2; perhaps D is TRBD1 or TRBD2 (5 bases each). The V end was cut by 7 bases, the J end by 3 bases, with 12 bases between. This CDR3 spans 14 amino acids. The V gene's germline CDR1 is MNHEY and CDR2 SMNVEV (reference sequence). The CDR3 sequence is CASNPGTDTGELFF. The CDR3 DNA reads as TGTGCCAGCAATCCAGGGACGGACACCGGGGAGCTGTTTTTT.

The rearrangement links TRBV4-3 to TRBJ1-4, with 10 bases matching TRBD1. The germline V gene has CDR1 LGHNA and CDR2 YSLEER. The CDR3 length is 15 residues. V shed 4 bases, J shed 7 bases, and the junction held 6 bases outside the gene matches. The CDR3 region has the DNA TGCGCCAGCAGCCGGACAGGGGGAGGAGGTGAAAAACTGTTTTTT. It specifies CASSRTGGGGEKLFF.

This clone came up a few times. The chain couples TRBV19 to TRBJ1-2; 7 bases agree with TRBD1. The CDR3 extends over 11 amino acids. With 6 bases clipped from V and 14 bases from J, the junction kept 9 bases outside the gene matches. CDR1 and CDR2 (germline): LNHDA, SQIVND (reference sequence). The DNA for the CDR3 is TGTGCCAGTAGCTCCAGGGGGTGGAGAACCTTC. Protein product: CASSSRGWRTF.

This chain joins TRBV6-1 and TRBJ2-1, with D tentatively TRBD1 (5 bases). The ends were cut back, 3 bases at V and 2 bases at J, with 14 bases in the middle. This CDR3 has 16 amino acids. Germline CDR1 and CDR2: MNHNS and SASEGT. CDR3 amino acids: CASSEGRALTYNEQFF. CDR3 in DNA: TGTGCCAGCAGTGAGGGCAGGGCCCTAACCTACAATGAGCAGTTCTTC.

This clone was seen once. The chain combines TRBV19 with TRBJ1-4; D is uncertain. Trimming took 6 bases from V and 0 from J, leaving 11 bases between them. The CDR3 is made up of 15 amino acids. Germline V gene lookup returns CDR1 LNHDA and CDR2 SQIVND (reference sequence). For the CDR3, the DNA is TGTGCCAGTAGCTCCTCAGGCGCAACTAATGAAAAACTGTTTTTT. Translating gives CASSSSGATNEKLFF.

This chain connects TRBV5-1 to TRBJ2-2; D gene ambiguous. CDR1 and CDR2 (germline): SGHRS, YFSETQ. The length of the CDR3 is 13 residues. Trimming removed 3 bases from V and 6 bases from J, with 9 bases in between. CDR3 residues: CASSSPPAGELFF. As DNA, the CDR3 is TGCGCCAGCAGCTCCCCACCCGCCGGGGAGCTGTTTTTT.

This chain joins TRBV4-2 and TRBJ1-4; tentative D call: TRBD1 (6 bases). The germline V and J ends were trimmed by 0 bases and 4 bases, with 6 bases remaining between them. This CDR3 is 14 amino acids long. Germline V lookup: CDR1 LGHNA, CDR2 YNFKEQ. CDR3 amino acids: CASSQEDSNEKLFF. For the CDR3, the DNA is TGTGCCAGCAGCCAAGAGGACAGTAATGAAAAACTGTTTTTT.